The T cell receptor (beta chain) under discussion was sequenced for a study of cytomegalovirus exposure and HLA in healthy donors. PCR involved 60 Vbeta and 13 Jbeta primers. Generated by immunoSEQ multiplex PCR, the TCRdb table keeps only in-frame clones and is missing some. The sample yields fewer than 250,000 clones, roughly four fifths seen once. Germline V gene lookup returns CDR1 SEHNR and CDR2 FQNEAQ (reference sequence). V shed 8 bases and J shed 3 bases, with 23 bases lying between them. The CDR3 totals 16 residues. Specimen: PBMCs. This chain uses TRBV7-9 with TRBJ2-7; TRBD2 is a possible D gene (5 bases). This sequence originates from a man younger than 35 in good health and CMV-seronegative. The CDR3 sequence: CASGGSLAVIRYEQYF. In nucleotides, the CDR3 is TGTGCCAGCGGCGGTTCTCTAGCTGTTATTCGCTACGAGCAGTACTTC. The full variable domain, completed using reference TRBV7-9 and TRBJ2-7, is DTGVSQNPRHKITKRGQNVTFRCDPISEHNRLYWYRQTLGQGPEFLTYFQNEAQLEKSRLLSDRFSAERPKGSFSTLEIQRTEQGDSAMYLCASGGSLAVIRYEQYFGPGTRLTVT.